This TCR beta chain was retrieved from a study of blood T cells in healthy people across ages. The study's findings and limits: Compared with aged donors, long-lived donors showed fewer expanded clones, suggesting selection. A strong correlation between TCR beta diversity and naive T cell percentage was seen.

Germline CDR1 and CDR2: LGHDT and YNNKEL (reference sequence). The CDR3 runs 20 residues. Total RNA extracted from each sample amounted to at least 6 micrograms. In the case of this clonotype: Its antigen remains unidentified.

With a J-beta primer mix and a sample-barcoded 5' primer, a second PCR ran roughly 6 to 11 cycles. TCRdb re-derived calls from the 5' RACE reads in MiXCR, one entry per CDR3 protein. Counted here are roughly 680,000 distinct CDR3 sequences, under 65% occurring once; the ten biggest clones make up about 14%. The TCR sequence derives from a woman of 80 years or more in good health. Sequencing used blood. V and J are TRBV3-1 and TRBJ2-4; TRBD2 matches 11 bases. The J call may be wrong; the DNA end is better matched by TRBJ2-7. The CDR3 is CASSQGWLAGGPPIAYEQYF. CDR3 DNA sequence: TGTGCCAGCAGCCAAGGCTGGCTAGCGGGAGGACCCCCAATCGCTTACGAGCAGTACTTC.